This T cell receptor beta chain was retrieved from a study of shared clonotypes between healthy human individuals. Study information: CD8 memory received one plate per donor, CD8 naive two, CD4 memory three and CD4 naive three.

Concerning this clone: Its cognate antigen is unknown.

Study-wide points: Naive subsets usually exceeded memory subsets in estimated richness. Across a handful of donors, naive CD4 shared around 5%, naive CD8 3% to 3.5%, memory CD4 2% to 2.5%, memory CD8 approximately 0.4%. The generation probabilities recorded for non-shared clonotypes fell below those of clonotypes shared by all four donors.

TCRdb's copy holds only in-frame clones and misses some; the assay was immunoSEQ multiplex PCR. This sample has approximately 1.1 million clones, with around 78% found just once. The CDR3 is 14 amino acids. The V and J ends lost 0 bases and 5 bases respectively, with 10 bases between them. Per the germline V gene, CDR1 is MNHNS and CDR2 is SASEGT. The chain combines TRBV6-1 with TRBJ1-1; D gene uncertain. The receptor's source is a man aged 18 to 29 in good health. Some clones in this sample may be carry-over from other donors' samples. What was sequenced was memory CD4+ T cells from PBMCs. Subset: CD45RA-negative fraction. The CDR3 DNA reads TGTGCCAGCAGTGAAGCGCTAAGGGCGACTGAAGCTTTCTTT. Its protein product is CASSEALRATEAFF.